A selection of T cell receptor beta chains follows, all from one sample in a study of blood T cell repertoires in COVID-19. TCRdb's copy holds only in-frame clones and misses some; the assay was immunoSEQ multiplex PCR. This table has about 190,000 clones, 70% to 90% appearing once. The specimen was peripheral blood. All receptors derive from a man aged 55 to 70 with active or convalescent COVID-19. The CDR3 runs from the conserved cysteine through the conserved F or W. The order of the fields is clone size, J gene, D gene, V gene, CDR3 DNA, CDR3 protein. D genes are given only for firm matches. Not all rows give a size; the values are once, few, many and, for expanded clones, a class.

- | TRBJ2-1 | TRBD2 | TRBV2 | TGTGCCAGCAGTGAGATTGTTAGCGGGGGGTCATCCTACAATGAGCAGTTCTTC | CASSEIVSGGSSYNEQFF
- | TRBJ1-4 | TRBD1 | TRBV15 | TGTGCCACCACCCCCGGCAGGGGGGATGAAAAACTGTTTTTT | CATTPGRGDEKLFF
once | TRBJ2-7 | TRBD1 | TRBV2 | TGTGCCAGCGGCGGACAGGGAGGAGGGGAGCAGTACTTC | CASGGQGGGEQYF
few | TRBJ2-1 | - | TRBV5-1 | TGCGCCAGCAGCTTGGGTGGGCTCTCCTACAATGAGCAGTTCTTC | CASSLGGLSYNEQFF
- | TRBJ1-3 | - | TRBV18 | TGTGCCAGCTCACCGTCGACAGAAACCTCCGGAAACACCATATATTTT | CASSPSTETSGNTIYF
few | TRBJ1-1 | - | TRBV11-2 | TGTGCCAGCAGCTCTCCCCAGGGTACCGCTTCGGCTTTCTTT | CASSSPQGTASAFF
- | TRBJ1-2 | - | TRBV7-9 | TGTGCCAGCGGGGCACAGGTTAACTATGGCTACACCTTC | CASGAQVNYGYTF
- | TRBJ1-2 | - | TRBV5-4 | TGTGCCAGCAGCTTGGGCGGGGGACCTTACTATGGCTACACCTTC | CASSLGGGPYYGYTF
- | TRBJ2-1 | - | TRBV5-4 | TGTGCCACCCACGGCGGGCTTACGTACAATGAGCAGTTCTTC | CATHGGLTYNEQFF
- | TRBJ2-2 | TRBD1 | TRBV5-5 | TGTGCCAGCAGCTTTACAGGGGGCTCATTTGTCGGGGAGCTGTTTTTT | CASSFTGGSFVGELFF
- | TRBJ1-5 | TRBD1 | TRBV2 | TGTGCCAGCAGTGCGACAGGGGGCAATCAGCCCCAGCATTTT | CASSATGGNQPQHF
once | TRBJ1-2 | - | TRBV4-1 | TGCGCCAGCAGACACCCTTGGGTAGGGGATGGCTACACCTTC | CASRHPWVGDGYTF
once | TRBJ2-7 | - | TRBV6-6 | TGTGCCAGCAGGTCCGGGGGGCCCTACGAGCAGTACTTC | CASRSGGPYEQYF
- | TRBJ1-2 | TRBD1 | TRBV5-5 | TGTGCCAGCAGTTCGACAGGGGGAACATCCTATGGCTACACCTTC | CASSSTGGTSYGYTF
- | TRBJ1-2 | TRBD1 | TRBV5-1 | TGCGCCAGCAGCCCAGGACAGGGGGCAGGCTATGGCTACACCTTC | CASSPGQGAGYGYTF
once | TRBJ1-1 | TRBD1 | TRBV5-6 | TGTGCCAGCAGCTCGTCAGGGGGCGGAAACACTGAAGCTTTCTTT | CASSSSGGGNTEAFF